The 26 T cell receptor beta chains given below trace back to one sample, sequenced in a study of cytomegalovirus exposure and HLA in healthy donors. Generated by immunoSEQ multiplex PCR, the TCRdb table keeps only in-frame clones and is missing some. Here the sample spans some 240,000 clones, approximately 86% being singletons. The sequenced material came from PBMCs. These receptors were collected from a woman aged 25 to 39 in good health and CMV-seropositive.

This clone was counted between two and nine times. This sequence joins TRBV5-1 and TRBJ2-7; 14 bases agree with TRBD2. The junction had 4 bases not matched to a gene; V was cut back by 5 bases and J by 3 bases. This CDR3 spans 15 amino acids. Germline V gene sequence: CDR1 SGHRS, CDR2 YFSETQ. The CDR3: CASSEGLAGVYEQYF. In nucleotides, the CDR3 is TGCGCCAGCAGTGAGGGACTAGCGGGAGTCTACGAGCAGTACTTC.

The rearrangement joins TRBV19 to TRBJ1-2; D unclear. This CDR3 has 14 residues. Germline lookup yields CDR1 LNHDA and CDR2 SQIVND (reference sequence). Trimming cost V 5 bases and J 5 bases, with 15 bases left between them. CDR3 region: CASSPSGGWYGYTF. Written as DNA, the CDR3 is TGTGCCAGTAGTCCATCGGGAGGGTGGTATGGCTACACCTTC.

The chain links TRBV6-5 to TRBJ1-2; the D is unclear. The CDR3 length is 14 residues. Trimming shortened V by 6 bases and J by 3 bases, and 14 bases separated the two germline ends. Germline V gene sequence: CDR1 MNHEY, CDR2 SVGAGI. This CDR3 reads CASRLTLLHYGYTF. DNA for the CDR3: TGTGCCAGCAGGCTGACACTTCTCCACTATGGCTACACCTTC.

The chain joins TRBV15 to TRBJ1-4; 9 bases align to TRBD1. The CDR3 has 13 residues. The germline CDR1 and CDR2 sequences are LNHNV and YYDKDF (reference sequence). V was pared by 8 bases and J by 6 bases, with 4 bases of the junction left unmatched. The CDR3 reads CATGDRAHEKLFF. DNA of the CDR3: TGTGCCACCGGGGACAGGGCGCATGAAAAACTGTTTTTT.

The rearrangement uses TRBV28 and TRBJ2-1, with 10 bases lining up with TRBD2. Germline trimming cut 7 bases from V and 0 bases from J; bases unmatched to any gene: 12. In germline, CDR1 is MDHEN, CDR2 SYDVKM. This CDR3 region has 18 residues. The DNA of the CDR3 is TGTGCCAGCATTCTTCGGACTAGCGGCACGATCTCCTACAATGAGCAGTTCTTC. It encodes CASILRTSGTISYNEQFF.

This rearrangement joins TRBV12-5 to TRBJ2-7; possible D gene TRBD1, 7 bases. The V end was cut by 3 bases, the J end by 0 bases, with 15 bases between. The CDR3 is 16 amino acids. Germline loops: CDR1 LGHNT, CDR2 FRNRAP. DNA of the CDR3: TGTGCTAGTGGTTTTTACGGCGGGACAGACTCCTACGAGCAGTACTTC. Amino acids: CASGFYGGTDSYEQYF.

This clone was found once. This chain connects TRBV6-5 to TRBJ1-4, with 8 bases lining up with TRBD1. Germline V gene sequence: CDR1 MNHEY, CDR2 SVGAGI. This CDR3 contains 16 residues. Trimming at V came to 4 bases and at J to 0 bases, leaving 4 bases not matched to a gene. This CDR3 reads CASSFRTGSTNEKLFF. DNA of the CDR3: TGTGCCAGCAGTTTTCGGACAGGGTCAACTAATGAAAAACTGTTTTTT.

The count of this clone is one. The chain couples TRBV30 to TRBJ1-1; the match to TRBD1 covers 10 bases. Germline V gives CDR1 GTSNPN, CDR2 SVGIG (reference sequence). With V trimmed by 1 base and J by 10 bases, 12 bases remained unmatched. The CDR3 sequence is 15 residues long. CDR3 DNA sequence: TGTGCCTGGAGTGAGATTCTACCGGACAGGGGGGGAGCTTTCTTT. Its protein is CAWSEILPDRGGAFF.

The CDR3 reads CASSPAGLRNTEAFF. The CDR3 nucleotides are TGTGCCAGCAGTCCTGCGGGGCTCAGGAACACTGAAGCTTTCTTT. The rearrangement uses TRBV27 and TRBJ1-1; possible D gene TRBD1, 5 bases. Germline values: CDR1 MNHEY, CDR2 SMNVEV (reference sequence). The CDR3 sequence is 15 residues long. V lost 5 bases and J 1 base, leaving 14 bases between the germline ends.

This clone appeared once. V gene TRBV6-5 combines with J gene TRBJ2-1; weak D call: TRBD2 (6 bases). Per the germline V gene, CDR1 is MNHEY and CDR2 is SVGAGI. V was clipped by 0 bases and J by 5 bases, with 11 bases between them. This CDR3 has 15 amino acids. The CDR3 DNA reads as TGTGCCAGCAGTTACTCGAGTAAGCGGGACAATGAGCAGTTCTTC. Translating gives CASSYSSKRDNEQFF.

The chain is built from TRBV7-9 and TRBJ2-2; TRBD2 is a possible D gene (5 bases). V lost 9 bases to trimming and J lost 0 bases, with 17 bases between them. The CDR3 runs 16 residues. CDR1 and CDR2 from the germline V gene are SEHNR and FQNEAQ (reference sequence). Here the CDR3 DNA reads TGTGCCAGGGAGAATCTCGAGGGAACGAACACCGGGGAGCTGTTTTTT. This encodes CARENLEGTNTGELFF.

The chain carries TRBV14 and TRBJ2-3, with 13 bases matching TRBD2. The CDR3 sequence is 20 residues long. Germline loops: CDR1 SGHDN, CDR2 FVKESK. The V and J ends lost 3 bases and 4 bases, in that order; junction bases with no gene match: 16. This chain's CDR3 is CASSHNNEPGLAGRPDTQYF. Written as DNA, the CDR3 is TGTGCCAGCAGCCATAACAACGAACCGGGACTAGCGGGAAGGCCAGATACGCAGTATTTT.

This clone was found a few times. The V and J genes are TRBV5-7 and TRBJ2-7; D is perhaps TRBD1 (5 bases). TRBV5-7 is recorded as an ORF, its role being uncertain. The CDR3 has 12 amino acids. The CDR3 protein is CASSLAGASRLV. The CDR3 nucleotides read TGTGCCAGCAGCTTGGCTGGGGCCAGCCGTCTGGTC.

This chain connects TRBV5-1 to TRBJ1-5; the match to TRBD1 covers 10 bases. The V and J ends lost 4 bases and 3 bases, in that order; junction bases with no gene match: 4. Germline V gives CDR1 SGHRS, CDR2 YFSETQ. This CDR3 region has 15 residues. CDR3 sequence reads: CASSIGTGANQPQHF. In DNA, the CDR3 is TGCGCCAGCAGCATCGGGACAGGGGCCAATCAGCCCCAGCATTTT.

The genes are TRBV28 and TRBJ2-1, with a tentative D call TRBD2 (5 bases). V lost 6 bases, J lost 6 bases, and 12 bases lay in between. CDR1 is MDHEN, CDR2 SYDVKM, per germline. This CDR3 contains 13 residues. The CDR3 coding sequence is TGTGCCAGCAGCCGGACTGTCGCCAATGAGCAGTTCTTC. Protein: CASSRTVANEQFF.

The V and J genes are TRBV19 and TRBJ1-2, with a possible D match to TRBD1 (6 bases). The CDR3 length is 13 residues. Trimming took off 3 bases at V and 6 bases at J, with 11 bases between the two ends. Germline CDR1 and CDR2: LNHDA and SQIVND (reference sequence). CDR3 loop: CASSITGTNGYTF. Here the CDR3 DNA reads TGTGCCAGTAGTATTACAGGGACTAATGGCTACACCTTC.

The V and J genes are TRBV18 and TRBJ1-1; 8 bases agree with TRBD1. This CDR3 spans 14 amino acids. V shed 4 bases and J 8 bases; nucleotides not matched to a gene: 9. Per germline, CDR1 KGHSH and CDR2 LQKENI. CDR3: CASSHQNQGAEAFF. The CDR3, as DNA: TGTGCCAGCTCACACCAGAACCAGGGGGCGGAAGCTTTCTTT.

V and J are TRBV5-1 and TRBJ2-2; TRBD2 aligns across 9 bases. The CDR3 covers 18 residues. J gave up 0 bases and V 0 bases, and 6 bases lay outside the gene matches. CDR1 is SGHRS, CDR2 YFSETQ, per germline. As DNA, the CDR3 is TGCGCCAGCAGCTTGGTTCTAGCGGGACCCTCGAACACCGGGGAGCTGTTTTTT. Translation: CASSLVLAGPSNTGELFF.

The chain combines TRBV28 with TRBJ1-5; D is unresolved. The CDR3 is made up of 14 amino acids. Germline V lookup: CDR1 MDHEN, CDR2 SYDVKM. The V end lost 5 bases, the J end lost 6 bases, and 14 bases lay between the germline ends. The CDR3 loop is CASSPEGYTQPQHF. The CDR3 DNA follows: TGTGCCAGCAGTCCGGAGGGTTATACTCAGCCCCAGCATTTT.

The chain uses TRBV28 and TRBJ1-2; 8 positions agree with TRBD1. Germline V lookup: CDR1 MDHEN, CDR2 SYDVKM. V was pared by 6 bases and J by 4 bases, with 7 bases of the junction left unmatched. The CDR3 loop spans 14 amino acids. This CDR3 is CASSLGDRGYGYTF. The CDR3 DNA sequence: TGTGCCAGCAGCCTAGGTGACAGGGGCTATGGCTACACCTTC.

CDR3 protein: CASSPFGGAFSFYTF. The CDR3, as DNA: TGTGCCAGTAGTCCCTTTGGCGGGGCCTTCTCATTCTACACCTTC. This chain joins TRBV19 and TRBJ1-2; D might be TRBD1 (5 bases). Germline-derived CDR1 and CDR2 are LNHDA and SQIVND (reference sequence). The CDR3 extends over 15 amino acids. Trimming shortened V by 5 bases and J by 10 bases, and 23 bases separated the two germline ends. Full variable domain (missing parts from reference TRBV19 and TRBJ1-2): DGGITQSPKYLFRKEGQNVTLSCEQNLNHDAMYWYRQDPGQGLRLIYYSQIVNDFQKGDIAEGYSVSREKKESFPLTVTSAQKNPTAFYLCASSPFGGAFSFYTFGSGTRLTVV.

In this sample, this clone turned up a few times. CDR3 DNA: TGTGCCAGCAGCTTAGCCCCAGTCTACTATGGCTACACCTTC. Amino acid sequence: CASSLAPVYYGYTF. V gene TRBV7-9 combines with J gene TRBJ1-2; D is unresolved. Germline loops: CDR1 SEHNR, CDR2 FQNEAQ (reference sequence). This CDR3 comprises 14 residues. V lost 0 bases, J lost 3 bases, and 8 bases lay in between.

The V gene is TRBV5-1, the J gene TRBJ2-3, with 9 bases lining up with TRBD2. There are 16 residues in the CDR3. CDR1 and CDR2 (germline): SGHRS, YFSETQ. The ends lost 4 bases at V and 4 bases at J; junction bases unmatched: 10. The CDR3, as DNA: TGCGCCAGCAGCGGGGGCGACGCGGGAGGGGCAGATACGCAGTATTTT. This encodes CASSGGDAGGADTQYF.

The chain carries TRBV7-9 and TRBJ2-1; possible D gene TRBD1, 6 bases. V was trimmed by 4 bases and J by 8 bases, leaving 9 bases between them. There are 12 residues in the CDR3. The germline V gene has CDR1 SEHNR and CDR2 FQNEAQ (reference sequence). CDR3 loop: CASSSEGDEQFF. CDR3 nucleotides: TGTGCCAGCAGCTCAGAGGGGGATGAGCAGTTCTTC.

The chain has TRBV10-3 and TRBJ1-2, with no clear D. Trimming shortened V by 0 bases and J by 0 bases, and 8 bases separated the two germline ends. This CDR3 is 15 amino acids long. CDR1 and CDR2 (germline): ENHRY, SYGVKD. The CDR3 here is CAISESGGANYGYTF. The CDR3 nucleotides read TGTGCCATCAGTGAGTCCGGTGGAGCTAACTATGGCTACACCTTC.

The chain recombines TRBV6-5 with TRBJ2-5, with a tentative D call TRBD1 (6 bases). V shed 5 bases and J shed 6 bases, with 13 bases lying between them. This CDR3 has 13 amino acids. CDR1 and CDR2 (germline): MNHEY, SVGAGI. CDR3 protein: CASSAHREQTQYF. The CDR3 DNA follows: TGTGCCAGCAGTGCGCACAGGGAACAGACCCAGTACTTC.